This T cell receptor beta chain was recorded in a study of blood T cells in healthy people across ages (dated by TCRdb to 2013 to 2016). At the level of the whole study: In model experiments, template switching captured roughly one uniquely barcoded TCR beta cDNA molecule for every two T cells. The study measured age-related changes in TCR beta repertoire diversity using deep sequencing normalized with unique cDNA molecular identifiers. The donors were split into four age groups: young (average 16 years), middle-aged (about 40), aged (roughly 60) and long-lived (roughly 86). To avoid experimental bias, donors of different ages were spread randomly across the sequencing lanes. The study analyzed two additional independent replicas of 1 million unique cDNA reads from the same blood draw for two donors, one aged 18 to 29 and one aged 80 or older. Overall study outcomes, separate from this receptor: Because donor CMV infection status was unknown, age-related changes in expanded clonotypes were potentially confounded. Because profiling used bulk unsorted PBMCs, naive and antigen-experienced compartments could not be compared conclusively. The long-lived group showed more naive CD4+ T cells, fewer expanded clones and increased TCR diversity than the aged group, suggesting age selection. Estimates of total diversity based on one million sequenced T cells were regarded as lower bounds and as underestimates. Observed TCR beta diversity per million T cells fell roughly linearly with age, and a significant reduction was already apparent by age approximately 40. Observed TCR beta diversity correlated strongly with the percentage of naive T cells measured by flow cytometry.

There are many counts of this clonotype. The antigen it binds to is not known. No much larger clone exists at a distance of one base, and base qualities are not known. Donors were under 40 systemically healthy Caucasian individuals from Russia aged 6 to 90 years. Each donor gave ten milliliters of peripheral blood, drawn into EDTA-treated Vacutainer tubes. Ficoll-Paque density-gradient centrifugation was used to isolate PBMCs, with at least 7 million per sample. Total RNA, at least 6 micrograms per sample, was extracted from PBMCs with Trizol reagent. For every donor, flow cytometry on a PBMC aliquot measured the percentage of naive CD45RAhigh/CD27high T cells. Library creation used 5' RACE. For sequencing, an Illumina HiSeq 2500 was employed. A second PCR of about 6 to 12 cycles was run with a J-beta primer mix and a sample-barcoded 5' primer. Each TCR beta cDNA molecule received a unique molecular identifier from a template-switch 5' adaptor carrying 12 random nucleotides. At least 2.5 million CDR3-containing paired-end reads were obtained from each sample. First-strand cDNA synthesis was performed from all RNA using the Mint cDNA synthesis kit, with priming by a TRBC-specific oligonucleotide. All cDNA was treated with uracil-DNA glycosylase and then went through a first 18-cycle PCR with the universal primers M1SS and BC2_uni_R. Per the source publication's procedure: For normalization, 1 million high-quality reads, each with a distinct molecular identifier, were randomly selected from each sample. Instead of being binned into consensus sequences, reads that shared molecular identifiers were thrown out. MiTCR, set to a Q25 quality threshold and the strictest error-elimination algorithm, was used for CDR3 identification, clonotype clustering and error correction. Lower-bound total TCR beta diversity was estimated with a nonparametric unseen species model using Euler transformation. TCRdb cleaned the public reads at Q25 with fastp, built clones with MiXCR and kept in-frame beta chains. Rows are combined by CDR3 protein, so each entry shows the most common genes and DNA. The V and J calls and clone size are TCRdb's, not the authors'. Present in this sample are around 710,000 distinct CDR3 sequences, roughly 45% of which were seen just once. 20% of the sample goes to the ten largest clones.

The TCR comes from a woman aged 55 to 70 in good health. The specimen was blood.

The nucleotides read TGCAGTGCTAGAGACTATGGCCCCGAGCAGTACTTC. Protein translation: CSARDYGPEQYF. The sequence joins TRBV20-1 to TRBJ2-7; no D gene is confidently identified. V and J are truncated by 0 bases and 6 bases respectively, leaving an intervening sequence of 9 bases. Reading from cysteine to phenylalanine, the CDR3 counts 12 amino acids. Only CDR3 DNA is held: 36 bases, read in frame from base 1. CDR1 and CDR2 are drawn from the germline V gene (reference sequence): DFQATT, SNEGSKA.